The 4 T cell receptor beta chains below come from one sample, sequenced in a study of blood T cell repertoires in COVID-19. Only in-frame clones appear in the TCRdb table, and some are missing; sequencing was by immunoSEQ multiplex PCR. The sample lists roughly 97,000 clones; 85% to 90% were seen once. Sample: peripheral blood. These receptors all come from a human donor in a cohort sampled during active COVID-19.

This chain links TRBV5-1 with TRBJ2-5, with TRBD1 as a possible D gene (5 bases). The length of the CDR3 is 13 residues. The germline V gene encodes CDR1 SGHRS and CDR2 YFSETQ. V lost 3 bases, J lost 3 bases, and 9 bases lay in between. CDR3 in DNA: TGCGCCAGCAGCTCAGGGCAGAAAGAGACCCAGTACTTC. Its protein product is CASSSGQKETQYF.

This clone occurred once. This chain joins TRBV6-6 and TRBJ1-2; D uncertain. The CDR3 runs to 13 residues. Trimming cost V 6 bases and J 6 bases, with 14 bases left between them. Germline values: CDR1 MNHNY, CDR2 SVGAGI (reference sequence). CDR3 nucleotide sequence: TGTGCCAGCAGCCCCACGAACACCAATGGCTACACCTTC. Translation: CASSPTNTNGYTF.

The chain links TRBV20-1 to TRBJ2-7; 9 nucleotides agree with TRBD2. Germline CDR1 and CDR2: DFQATT and SNEGSKA (reference sequence). CDR3 length equals 14 residues. J was trimmed by 3 bases and V by 3 bases; bases with no gene match: 6. CDR3 protein: CSASEASGVYEQYF. The CDR3 bases are TGCAGTGCTAGTGAGGCTAGCGGGGTCTACGAGCAGTACTTC.

V gene TRBV2 combines with J gene TRBJ2-5; no definite D call. V lost 7 bases, J lost 5 bases, and 17 bases lay in between. Germline V CDR1 and CDR2: SNHLY, FYNNEI. This CDR3 comprises 14 residues. The CDR3 is CASTSPGYRETQYF. In DNA, the CDR3 is TGTGCCAGCACCTCGCCCGGGTACCGGGAGACCCAGTACTTC. The complete variable domain, with remaining parts taken from reference TRBV2 and TRBJ2-5, reads EPEVTQTPSHQVTQMGQEVILRCVPISNHLYFYWYRQILGQKVEFLVSFYNNEISEKSEIFDDQFSVERPDGSNFTLKIRSTKLEDSAMYFCASTSPGYRETQYFGPGTRLLVL.